This TCR beta chain was observed in a study of T cell repertoires in cytomegalovirus infection. Study-level information: CMV infection together with matching HLA type was indicated by public TCR beta signatures.

Concerning this clonotype itself: Its antigen is currently unknown.

Study observations and caveats: HLA-C-restricted CMV clonotypes gave the most frequent clonotype in two of eight donors. There were carriers of CMV plus the relevant HLA, and cumulative public TCR beta family frequency identified them.

MiXCR, applied by TCRdb to the reads, yields one record per CDR3 protein. The sample holds over 250,000 distinct CDR3 sequences, about 20% seen once. The sequence came from a human donor in good health (CMV status not recorded). Some clones in this sample may be carry-over from other donors' samples. This material consisted of cultured PBMCs, taken from culture after CMV antigen stimulation.

CDR3 sequence reads: CASTRTSGYNEQFF. The CDR3 region has the DNA TGTGCCAGCACCCGGACTAGCGGGTACAATGAGCAGTTCTTC. The V and J genes are TRBV7-2 and TRBJ2-1, with 11 positions matching TRBD2. Germline CDR1 reads SGHTA; CDR2 reads FQGNSA. V gave up 7 bases and J gave up 4 bases; unmatched junction bases: 3. The CDR3 spans 14 residues.